Here is one T cell receptor (beta chain) with its context. Its antigen is unidentified. This sample is drawn from a study of regulatory T cells in long-lasting Graves disease. Findings and limits, study-wide: Persistent disease favored TRBV28, TRBJ1-2 and TRBJ2-5. TCR diversity was lower in persistent Graves' patients than in newly diagnosed ones.

iRepertoire HTBI primers and Arm-PCR of CDR3 regions built TCR beta libraries. TCRdb redid the calling of the multiplex PCR reads with MiXCR, one entry per CDR3 protein. In the table there are over 400,000 distinct CDR3 sequences, 14% of which are singletons. Time point given: newly diagnosed GD, antithyroid drugs for less than 3 months. PBMC RNA was the source of the TCR library. Trimming took 6 bases from V and 3 from J; bases not matched to a gene: 6. Germline lookup yields CDR1 LNHDA and CDR2 SQIVND (reference sequence). The CDR3 spans 15 residues. The same data also went into a second study, on T cells in Graves' hyperthyroidism and ophthalmopathy. From that second work: The HTBI primer set served for first-round RT-PCR of the TCR CDR3.

The starting material was peripheral blood mononuclear cells (PBMCs), obtained at new diagnosis, from a patient treated with antithyroid drugs. The clonotype comes from a woman aged 45-65 years with Graves disease. The chain combines TRBV19 with TRBJ2-1; 9 nucleotides agree with TRBD1. CDR3 in amino acids: CASRTDRGFYNEQFF. The CDR3 DNA sequence: TGTGCCAGTAGGACGGACAGGGGATTCTACAATGAGCAGTTCTTC.